This T cell receptor (beta chain) emerged from a study of lymphopenia after photon versus proton radiotherapy. Germline assignment: CDR1 ENHRY and CDR2 SYGVKD. CDR3 size: 16 residues. The trim removed 1 base at V and 9 bases at J, leaving 6 bases unmatched. The assay was immunoSEQ multiplex PCR, and TCRdb's table has in-frame clones only and misses some. The sample includes approximately 170,000 clones, approximately 90% of them seen just once. The receptor's source is a middle-aged man with gastric cancer. This specimen was peripheral blood, taken from a patient treated with photon-based radiotherapy. The V call is TRBV10-3, the J call TRBJ2-2, with 12 bases aligning to TRBD2. The CDR3 here is CAISELTSGRMRELFF. In nucleotides, the CDR3 is TGTGCCATCAGTGAGTTAACTAGCGGGAGGATGAGGGAGCTGTTTTTT.